These 3 T cell receptor beta chains share one sample of origin, sequenced in a study of molecular identifiers for immune sequencing clone quantification. TCRdb called the PCR reads again in MiXCR, with one record for every CDR3 protein. This sample has 100,000 or so distinct CDR3 sequences, with 21% found just once. Sequencing was carried out using naive CD8+ T cells from blood, with Jurkat cell RNA spiked in. Noted subset: FACS-sorted CD8+CD4-CCR7+CD45RA+ naive T cells. The receptors originated from a human donor in good health. Some libraries in this study had Jurkat cell RNA spiked in.

A few counts support this clonotype. The chain employs TRBV11-2 and TRBJ2-7; D may be TRBD1 or TRBD2 (5 bases each). The CDR3 is made up of 17 amino acids. V gave up 4 bases and J gave up 5 bases, with 24 bases separating them. CDR1 and CDR2 from the germline V gene are SGHAT and FQNNGV. CDR3 sequence reads: CASSSGARLIPLHEQYF. CDR3 DNA: TGTGCCAGCAGCTCCGGGGCGAGGCTAATACCCCTCCACGAGCAGTACTTC. Using reference TRBV11-2 and TRBJ2-7 for the parts outside the CDR3, the full variable domain is EAGVAQSPRYKIIEKRQSVAFWCNPISGHATLYWYQQILGQGPKLLIQFQNNGVVDDSQLPKDRFSAERLKGVDSTLKIQPAKLEDSAVYLCASSSGARLIPLHEQYFGPGTRLTVT.

V usage is TRBV10-3 and J usage is TRBJ2-2, with D maybe TRBD2 (6 bases). The germline V gene encodes CDR1 ENHRY and CDR2 SYGVKD. CDR3 length: 17 amino acids. V was trimmed by 3 bases and J by 5 bases, leaving 19 bases between them. CDR3 nucleotide sequence: TGTGCCATCAGTGACTCAGGGAGCGGGCCGGGTACCGGGGAGCTGTTTTTT. Encoded protein: CAISDSGSGPGTGELFF.

This clonotype was detected ten times or more. V is TRBV5-5 and J is TRBJ2-7, with unresolved D. Germline V gene sequence: CDR1 SGHKS, CDR2 YYEKEE (reference sequence). V lost 0 bases and J 7 bases, leaving 8 bases between the germline ends. The length of the CDR3 is 12 residues. In nucleotides, the CDR3 is TGTGCCAGCAGCTTGGTTCCAGATGAGCAGTACTTC. Translated, it gives CASSLVPDEQYF. The whole variable domain, filled in from reference TRBV5-5 and TRBJ2-7, reads DAGVTQSPTHLIKTRGQQVTLRCSPISGHKSVSWYQQVLGQGPQFIFQYYEKEERGRGNFPDRFSARQFPNYSSELNVNALLLGDSALYLCASSLVPDEQYFGPGTRLTVT.